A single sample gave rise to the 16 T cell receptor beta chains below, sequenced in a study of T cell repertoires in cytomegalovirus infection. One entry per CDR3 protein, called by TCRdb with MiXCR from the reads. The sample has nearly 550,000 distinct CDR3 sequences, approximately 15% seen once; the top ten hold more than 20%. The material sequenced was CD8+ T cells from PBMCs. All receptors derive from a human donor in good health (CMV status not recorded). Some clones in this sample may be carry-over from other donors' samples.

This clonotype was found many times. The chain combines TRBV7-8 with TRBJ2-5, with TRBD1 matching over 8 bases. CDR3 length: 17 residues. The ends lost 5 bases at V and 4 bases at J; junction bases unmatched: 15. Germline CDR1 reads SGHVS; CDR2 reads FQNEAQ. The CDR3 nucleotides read TGTGCCAGCAGCCCAAGGACAGGGCAGGTTAATGGAGAGACCCAGTACTTC. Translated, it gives CASSPRTGQVNGETQYF.

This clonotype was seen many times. This chain's CDR3 is CASSGLARRDTQYF. Written as DNA, the CDR3 is TGTGCCAGCAGCGGACTAGCGAGGAGAGATACGCAGTATTTT. The V gene is TRBV7-9, the J gene TRBJ2-3, with 9 bases matching TRBD2. This CDR3 region has 14 residues. The trim removed 5 bases at V and 5 bases at J, leaving 5 bases unmatched. Germline assignment: CDR1 SEHNR and CDR2 FQNEAQ (reference sequence).

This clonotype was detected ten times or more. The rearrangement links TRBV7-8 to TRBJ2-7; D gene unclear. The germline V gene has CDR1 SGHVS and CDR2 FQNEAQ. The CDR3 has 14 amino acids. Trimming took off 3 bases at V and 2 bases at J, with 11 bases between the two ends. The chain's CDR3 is CASSLIHPAYEQYF. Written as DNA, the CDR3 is TGTGCCAGCAGCTTGATACATCCAGCCTACGAGCAGTACTTC.

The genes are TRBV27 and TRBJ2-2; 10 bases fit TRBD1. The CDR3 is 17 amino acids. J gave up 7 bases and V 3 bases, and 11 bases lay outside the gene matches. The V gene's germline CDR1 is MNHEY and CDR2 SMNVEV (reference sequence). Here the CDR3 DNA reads TGTGCCAGCAGTTTGACAGGGGGCGCCCCCTTTAACGGGGAGCTGTTTTTT. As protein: CASSLTGGAPFNGELFF.

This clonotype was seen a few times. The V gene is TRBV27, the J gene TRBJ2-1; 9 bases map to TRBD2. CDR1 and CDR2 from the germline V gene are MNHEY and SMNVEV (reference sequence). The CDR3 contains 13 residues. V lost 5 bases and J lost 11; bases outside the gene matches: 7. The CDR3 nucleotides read TGTGCCAGCAGTGCGGGACTAGCAATTAAGCAGTTCTTC. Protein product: CASSAGLAIKQFF.

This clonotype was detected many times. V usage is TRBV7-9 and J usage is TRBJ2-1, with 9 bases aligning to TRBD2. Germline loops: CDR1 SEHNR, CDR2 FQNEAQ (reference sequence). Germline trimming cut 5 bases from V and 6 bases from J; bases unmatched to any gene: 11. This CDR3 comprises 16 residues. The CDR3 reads CASSPLAGTHFNEQFF. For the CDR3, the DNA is TGTGCCAGCAGCCCGCTAGCGGGGACCCATTTCAATGAGCAGTTCTTC.

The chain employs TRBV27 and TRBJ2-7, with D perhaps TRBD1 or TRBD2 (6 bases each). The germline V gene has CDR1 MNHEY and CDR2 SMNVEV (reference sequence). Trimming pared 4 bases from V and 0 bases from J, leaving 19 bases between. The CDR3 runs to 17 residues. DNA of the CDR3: TGTGCCAGCAGTTACCGATACGGGGGCGAGTACTCCTACGAGCAGTACTTC. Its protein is CASSYRYGGEYSYEQYF.

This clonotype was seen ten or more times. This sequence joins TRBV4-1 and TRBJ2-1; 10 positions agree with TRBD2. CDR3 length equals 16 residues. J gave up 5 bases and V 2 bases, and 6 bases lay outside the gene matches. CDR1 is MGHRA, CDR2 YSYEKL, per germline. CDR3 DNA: TGCGCCAGCAGCCAACTGACTAGCGGGCTAAACAATGAGCAGTTCTTC. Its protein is CASSQLTSGLNNEQFF.

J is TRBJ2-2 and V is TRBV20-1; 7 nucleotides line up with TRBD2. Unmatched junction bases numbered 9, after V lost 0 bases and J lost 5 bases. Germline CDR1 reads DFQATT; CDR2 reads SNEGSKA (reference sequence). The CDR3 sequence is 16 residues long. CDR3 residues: CSARDGGGVLTGELFF. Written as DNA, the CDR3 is TGCAGTGCTAGAGATGGGGGGGGAGTTTTGACCGGGGAGCTGTTTTTT.

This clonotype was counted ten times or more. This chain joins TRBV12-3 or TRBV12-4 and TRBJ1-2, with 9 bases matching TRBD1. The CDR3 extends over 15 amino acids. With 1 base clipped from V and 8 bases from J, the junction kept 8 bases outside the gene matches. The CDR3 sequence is CASSLGTGAVYGYTF. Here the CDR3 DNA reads TGTGCCAGCAGTTTAGGGACAGGGGCAGTTTACGGCTACACCTTC.

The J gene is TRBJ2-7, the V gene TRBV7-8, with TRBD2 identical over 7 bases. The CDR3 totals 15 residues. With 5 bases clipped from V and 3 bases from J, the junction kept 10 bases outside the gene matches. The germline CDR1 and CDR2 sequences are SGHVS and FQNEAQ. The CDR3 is CASSESSGTFYEQYF. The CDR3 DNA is TGTGCCAGCAGCGAGTCTAGCGGTACTTTCTACGAGCAGTACTTC.

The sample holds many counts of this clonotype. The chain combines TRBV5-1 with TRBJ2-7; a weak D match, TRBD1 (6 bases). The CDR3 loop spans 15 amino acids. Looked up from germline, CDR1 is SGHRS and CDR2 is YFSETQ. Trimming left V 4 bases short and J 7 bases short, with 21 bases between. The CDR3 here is CASSPRGRGIREQYF. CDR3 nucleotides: TGCGCCAGCAGCCCCCGGGGCAGGGGCATACGGGAGCAGTACTTC. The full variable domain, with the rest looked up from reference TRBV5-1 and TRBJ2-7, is KAGVTQTPRYLIKTRGQQVTLSCSPISGHRSVSWYQQTPGQGLQFLFEYFSETQRNKGNFPGRFSGRQFSNSRSEMNVSTLELGDSALYLCASSPRGRGIREQYFGPGTRLTVT.

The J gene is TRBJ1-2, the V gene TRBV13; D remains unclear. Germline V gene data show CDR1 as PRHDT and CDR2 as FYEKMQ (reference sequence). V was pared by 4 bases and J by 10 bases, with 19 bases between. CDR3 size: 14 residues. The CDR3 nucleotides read TGTGCCAGCAGCTCATCCGGACGGGAGGAGGTCTACACCTTC. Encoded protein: CASSSSGREEVYTF. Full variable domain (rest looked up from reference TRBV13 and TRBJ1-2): AAGVIQSPRHLIKEKRETATLKCYPIPRHDTVYWYQQGPGQDPQFLISFYEKMQSDKGSIPDRFSAQQFSDYHSELNMSSLELGDSALYFCASSSSGREEVYTFGSGTRLTVV.

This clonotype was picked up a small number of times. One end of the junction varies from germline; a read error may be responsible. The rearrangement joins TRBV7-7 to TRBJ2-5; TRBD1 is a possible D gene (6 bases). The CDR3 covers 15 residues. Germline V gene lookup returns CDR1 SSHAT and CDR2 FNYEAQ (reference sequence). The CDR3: CASSFGQFNAETQYF. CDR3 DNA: TGTGCTAGCAGCTTTGGACAGTTTAATGCAGAGACCCAGTACTTC.

CDR3 nucleotide sequence: TGTGCCAGTAGTATGGGGACAGGGATCGACGAGCAGTACTTC. Encoded protein: CASSMGTGIDEQYF. The chain combines TRBV19 with TRBJ2-7; TRBD1 agrees at 9 bases. V was pared by 3 bases and J by 5 bases, with 5 bases of the junction left unmatched. Germline CDR1 LNHDA, CDR2 SQIVND (reference sequence). This CDR3 comprises 14 residues. Full variable domain (remainder filled in from reference TRBV19 and TRBJ2-7): DGGITQSPKYLFRKEGQNVTLSCEQNLNHDAMYWYRQDPGQGLRLIYYSQIVNDFQKGDIAEGYSVSREKKESFPLTVTSAQKNPTAFYLCASSMGTGIDEQYFGPGTRLTVT.

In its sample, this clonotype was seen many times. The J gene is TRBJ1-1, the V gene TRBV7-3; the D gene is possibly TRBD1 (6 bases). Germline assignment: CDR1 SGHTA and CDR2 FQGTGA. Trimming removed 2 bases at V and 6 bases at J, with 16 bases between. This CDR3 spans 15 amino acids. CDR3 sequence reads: CASSLWAGEASEAFF. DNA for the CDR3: TGTGCCAGCAGCTTATGGGCAGGGGAAGCTTCTGAAGCTTTCTTT.